The 8 T cell receptor beta chains given below trace back to one sample, sequenced in a study of blood T cell repertoires in COVID-19. Method: immunoSEQ multiplex PCR; TCRdb's copy keeps in-frame clones and lacks some. Of 120,000 or so clones listed, 65% to 90% were seen once; the top ten hold roughly 6.7%. Sequencing was carried out using peripheral blood. The origin of the receptors is a man aged 80 or over with active or convalescent COVID-19.

The chain combines TRBV19 with TRBJ1-5; maybe TRBD1 (5 bases). CDR1 and CDR2 (germline): LNHDA, SQIVND (reference sequence). Trimming pared 5 bases from V and 1 base from J, leaving 12 bases between. CDR3 size: 15 residues. CDR3 DNA sequence: TGTGCCAGTAGTGGGGGGATTGGGAGCAATCAGCCCCAGCATTTT. This sequence encodes CASSGGIGSNQPQHF.

The chain is built from TRBV24-1 and TRBJ2-3, with D possibly being TRBD2 (6 bases). The CDR3 sequence is 15 residues long. Germline V lookup: CDR1 KGHDR, CDR2 SFDVKD. V lost 1 base and J 3 bases, leaving 10 bases between the germline ends. CDR3 sequence: CATSDFGTPTDTQYF. CDR3 DNA: TGTGCCACCAGTGATTTTGGGACTCCTACAGATACGCAGTATTTT.

The V call is TRBV7-3, the J call TRBJ1-2, with 7 bases identical to TRBD1. Trimming cost V 4 bases and J 7 bases; bases outside gene matches: 9. Germline V lookup: CDR1 SGHTA, CDR2 FQGTGA. The CDR3 has 14 residues. The CDR3 here is CASSSREGAGGYTF. The DNA for the CDR3 is TGTGCCAGCAGCTCCCGTGAGGGGGCCGGTGGCTACACCTTC.

The chain joins TRBV2 to TRBJ2-7; D ambiguous. The CDR3 spans 12 residues. V was clipped by 3 bases and J by 3 bases, with 6 bases between them. In germline, CDR1 is SNHLY, CDR2 FYNNEI. This CDR3 is CASSDKYYEQYF. CDR3 DNA sequence: TGTGCCAGCAGTGATAAATACTACGAGCAGTACTTC.

V gene TRBV19 combines with J gene TRBJ2-1, with 12 bases fitting TRBD2. The CDR3 length is 17 residues. CDR1 and CDR2 from the germline V gene are LNHDA and SQIVND (reference sequence). Losses at the gene ends were 6 bases for V and 2 bases for J; bases not matched to a gene: 8. Here the CDR3 DNA reads TGTGCCAGTAGCCGCACTAGCGGGGGGCACCCCTACAATGAGCAGTTCTTC. This sequence encodes CASSRTSGGHPYNEQFF.

DNA of the CDR3: TGTGCCAGCAGTATATCAGGGTCCCCTTCCTACGAGCAGTACTTC. This gives the protein CASSISGSPSYEQYF. The V gene is TRBV6-5, the J gene TRBJ2-7; a possible D gene is TRBD1 (5 bases). Germline CDR1 reads MNHEY; CDR2 reads SVGAGI. V was pared by 5 bases and J by 1 base, with 15 bases between. This CDR3 spans 15 amino acids.

This sequence joins TRBV19 and TRBJ2-5; 8 positions match TRBD2. Per the germline V gene, CDR1 is LNHDA and CDR2 is SQIVND (reference sequence). V shed 6 bases and J 3 bases; nucleotides not matched to a gene: 9. The CDR3 is 15 amino acids. CDR3 loop: CASSLQGTSEETQYF. CDR3 bases: TGTGCCAGTAGCCTGCAAGGGACTAGTGAAGAGACCCAGTACTTC. Combining the CDR3 with reference TRBV19 and TRBJ2-5 gives the whole variable domain DGGITQSPKYLFRKEGQNVTLSCEQNLNHDAMYWYRQDPGQGLRLIYYSQIVNDFQKGDIAEGYSVSREKKESFPLTVTSAQKNPTAFYLCASSLQGTSEETQYFGPGTRLLVL.

CDR3 loop: CASSKGGTNTGELFF. In nucleotides, the CDR3 is TGTGCCAGCTCGAAGGGCGGGACTAACACCGGGGAGCTGTTTTTT. The chain recombines TRBV7-2 with TRBJ2-2; D is perhaps TRBD2 (6 bases). V lost 8 bases and J 2 bases, leaving 15 bases between the germline ends. The CDR3 consists of 15 residues. Germline-derived CDR1 and CDR2 are SGHTA and FQGNSA.